This TCR beta chain originates from a study of response to subunit inactivated influenza vaccine. The sample holds a few counts of this clonotype. What it recognizes is unknown. Trimming cost V 4 bases and J 2 bases, with 9 bases left between them. CDR3 length: 13 residues. Germline CDR1 SGHRS, CDR2 YFSETQ. TCRdb recomputed calls from the RT-PCR reads with MiXCR, one row per CDR3 protein. The sample yields approximately 310,000 distinct CDR3 sequences, just over 20% seen once. Study conclusions and caveats: The authors offered the suggestion that each seasonal influenza vaccination recruits few new T cells.

This sample comprised PBMCs from blood, obtained about 19 months after vaccination. This rearrangement joins TRBV5-1 to TRBJ1-1; D is uncertain. The sequence came from a man between 50 and 69 years old who received an inactivated influenza vaccine. CDR3 amino acids: CASSKRRNTEAFF. The CDR3 nucleotides are TGCGCCAGCAGCAAACGGCGAAACACTGAAGCTTTCTTT.